A selection of T cell receptor beta chains follows, all from one sample in a study of control samples from healthy donors and cancer patients. Clones were read by immunoSEQ multiplex PCR, and TCRdb kept only the in-frame ones, dropping some. Here the sample spans approximately 84,000 clones, about nine tenths being singletons. Sequencing used blood. Receptor source: a young man in good health. The CDR3 runs from the conserved cysteine through the conserved F or W. The D gene is left open where the match is weak. The listing skips clone size in some rows; elsewhere it reads once, few, many or a size class.

d_gene	v_gene	abundance	j_gene	CDR3nt	CDR3aa
TRBD1	TRBV5-4	once	TRBJ1-1	TGTGCCAGCAGCGGGCAGGACAGGGGTACTGAAGCTTTCTTT	CASSGQDRGTEAFF
TRBD1	TRBV7-8	NA	TRBJ2-7	TGTGCCAGCAGCTTAAACGAGGGGGCGAAACGGTACGAGCAGTACTTC	CASSLNEGAKRYEQYF
NA	TRBV10-3	NA	TRBJ2-5	TGTGCCATCAGTGACCCGCGAGGGGGAGAGGAGACCCAGTACTTC	CAISDPRGGEETQYF
NA	TRBV9	NA	TRBJ1-2	TGTGCCAGCAGCCCGATTGCGGATTATGGCTACACCTTC	CASSPIADYGYTF
TRBD2	TRBV4-1	NA	TRBJ2-3	TGCGCCAGCAGCCCGATACTAGCGGGCCGCACAGATACGCAGTATTTT	CASSPILAGRTDTQYF
NA	TRBV5-6	NA	TRBJ2-1	TGTGCCAGCAGCCAAGGGACCCTTGGCAATGAGCAGTTCTTC	CASSQGTLGNEQFF
TRBD2	TRBV2	NA	TRBJ2-7	TGTGCCAGCTCCCGCTGGGGGCTAGCGGGGTATATCTCCTACGAGCAGTACTTC	CASSRWGLAGYISYEQYF
NA	TRBV19	NA	TRBJ1-5	TGTGCCAGTAAGCCGGGTAGCAATCAGCCCCAGCATTTT	CASKPGSNQPQHF
NA	TRBV4-2	NA	TRBJ2-1	TGTGCCAGCAGCCAAGATTTTCCAGATAGGAATGAGCAGTTCTTC	CASSQDFPDRNEQFF
NA	TRBV3-1/TRBV3-2	once	TRBJ1-2	TGTGCCAGCAGCCAAGATCCTGGCCGCCGCCCCAGTGGTGTTTACACCTTC	CASSQDPGRRPSGVYTF
TRBD1	TRBV11-2	NA	TRBJ2-7	TGTGCCAGCAGCTCAACAGGGGGCCACGAGCAGTACTTC	CASSSTGGHEQYF
TRBD1	TRBV5-5	NA	TRBJ2-7	TGTGCCAGCAGCTTACAGGGGACCGAGCAGTACTTC	CASSLQGTEQYF
NA	TRBV18	NA	TRBJ1-1	TGTGCCAGCTCACCCACGGAGTTCAACACTGAAGCTTTCTTT	CASSPTEFNTEAFF
NA	TRBV7-9	NA	TRBJ2-1	TGTGCCAGCAGCTTAGCGGGGGGCAATGAGCAGTTCTTC	CASSLAGGNEQFF
NA	TRBV18	NA	TRBJ2-2	TGTGCCAGCTCACCACTCTGGACCAGGGTAGGCGCCGGGGAGCTGTTTTTT	CASSPLWTRVGAGELFF
NA	TRBV30	NA	TRBJ2-2	TGTGCCTGTCACAGAGAGGAGGGGATAGTTTTGCGCACCGGGGAGCTGTTTTTT	CACHREEGIVLRTGELFF
NA	TRBV7-9	NA	TRBJ2-7	TGTGCCAGCAGCTTAGGAGGCAGAACCTACGAGCAGTACTTC	CASSLGGRTYEQYF
TRBD1	TRBV19	NA	TRBJ1-3	TGTGCCGCCAGGCAGGGGGGCTCTGGAAACACCATATATTTT	CAARQGGSGNTIYF
TRBD1	TRBV27	NA	TRBJ1-6	TGTGCCAGCAGTCTAGAGGGACAGATGAATTCACCCCTCCACTTT	CASSLEGQMNSPLHF
NA	TRBV7-2	NA	TRBJ1-2	TGTGCCAGCAGTTCCGACAGACCCCACTATGGCTACACCTTC	CASSSDRPHYGYTF
TRBD1	TRBV6-6	NA	TRBJ2-2	TGTGCCAGCAGTTACATGAGACAGGGGGCCACCGGGGAGCTGTTTTTT	CASSYMRQGATGELFF
NA	TRBV7-3	NA	TRBJ2-2	TGTGCCAGCAGCCAAGTAGGGGTAGGGAACACCGGGGAGCTGTTTTTT	CASSQVGVGNTGELFF
TRBD1	TRBV6-2/TRBV6-3	NA	TRBJ1-5	TGTGCCAGCAGTCTCTACAGGGGGTCCAATCAGCCCCAGCATTTT	CASSLYRGSNQPQHF
NA	TRBV7-3	once	TRBJ2-1	TGTGCCAGCGGTAGTGTCAATGAGCAGTTCTTC	CASGSVNEQFF
NA	TRBV28	once	TRBJ1-5	TGTGCCAGCACCCTCCTCAATCAGCCCCAGCATTTT	CASTLLNQPQHF
NA	TRBV6-2/TRBV6-3	NA	TRBJ1-5	TGTGCCAGCAGTCAGTCGACCGTTAATCAGCCCCAGCATTTT	CASSQSTVNQPQHF
TRBD1	TRBV6-5	NA	TRBJ1-2	TGTGCCAGCAACCACCGGACAGGGGGATTGGGCTACACCTTC	CASNHRTGGLGYTF
NA	TRBV28	NA	TRBJ1-2	TGTGCCAGCAGCTCTAGGGGATATGGCTACACCTTC	CASSSRGYGYTF
NA	TRBV24-1	once	TRBJ1-2	TGTGCCACCAGTGACCCGACAGCGTTCTATGGCTACACCTTC	CATSDPTAFYGYTF